The clone carrying this TCR beta chain was seen only a few times. Method: immunoSEQ multiplex PCR; TCRdb's copy keeps in-frame clones and lacks some. Of hundreds of thousands of clones detected, roughly 86% appear once; the ten largest clones hold roughly 0.0094%. The data originate from a study of shared T cell receptors in the human thymus. Germline V gene sequence: CDR1 LNHDA, CDR2 SQIVND (reference sequence). The CDR3 runs to 16 residues. V lost 5 bases and J 3 bases, leaving 16 bases between the germline ends. The sample was also reused in another study, on human thymus T cells. This second study notes: In corrective heart surgery, resections were taken, and these provided the thymus tissue. What appeared biased in thymic and blood repertoires was the usage of V and J genes.

Sequencing was done on a sample of thymocytes. The V gene is TRBV19, the J gene TRBJ2-2; TRBD2 might be the D (7 bases). The origin of this receptor is a boy under three years old with a congenital heart defect. The CDR3 loop reads CASSRWGGRDTGELFF. The CDR3 nucleotides are TGTGCCAGTAGTCGGTGGGGGGGCCGGGACACCGGGGAGCTGTTTTTT.